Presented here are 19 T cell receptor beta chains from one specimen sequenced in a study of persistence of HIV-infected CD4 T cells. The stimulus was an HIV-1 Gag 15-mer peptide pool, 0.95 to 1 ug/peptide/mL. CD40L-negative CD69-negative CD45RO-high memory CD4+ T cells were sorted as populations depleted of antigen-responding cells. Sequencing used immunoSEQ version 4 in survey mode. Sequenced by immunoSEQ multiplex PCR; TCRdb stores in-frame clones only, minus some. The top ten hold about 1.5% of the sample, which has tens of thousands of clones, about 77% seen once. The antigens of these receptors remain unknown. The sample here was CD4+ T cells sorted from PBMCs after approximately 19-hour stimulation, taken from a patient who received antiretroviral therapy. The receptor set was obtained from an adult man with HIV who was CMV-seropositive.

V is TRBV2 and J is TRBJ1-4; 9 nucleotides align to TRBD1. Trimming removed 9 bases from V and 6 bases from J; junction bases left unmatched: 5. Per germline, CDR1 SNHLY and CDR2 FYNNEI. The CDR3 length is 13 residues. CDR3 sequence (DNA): TGTGCCAGTGATGGACAGGGGTATGAAAAACTGTTTTTT. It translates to CASDGQGYEKLFF.

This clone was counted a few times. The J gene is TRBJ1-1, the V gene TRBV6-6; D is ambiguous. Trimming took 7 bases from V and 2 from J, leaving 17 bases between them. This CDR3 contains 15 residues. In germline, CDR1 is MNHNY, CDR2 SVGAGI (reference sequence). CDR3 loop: CASNSHRGSNTEAFF. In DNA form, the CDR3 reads TGTGCCAGCAACTCCCACCGAGGGTCCAACACTGAAGCTTTCTTT.

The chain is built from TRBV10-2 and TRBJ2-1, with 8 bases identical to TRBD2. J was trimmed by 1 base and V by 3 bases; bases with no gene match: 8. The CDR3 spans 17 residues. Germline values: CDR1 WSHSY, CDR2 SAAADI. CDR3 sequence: CASSDPRGGRSYNEQFF. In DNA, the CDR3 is TGCGCCAGCAGTGACCCTCGGGGGGGCCGGTCCTACAATGAGCAGTTCTTC.

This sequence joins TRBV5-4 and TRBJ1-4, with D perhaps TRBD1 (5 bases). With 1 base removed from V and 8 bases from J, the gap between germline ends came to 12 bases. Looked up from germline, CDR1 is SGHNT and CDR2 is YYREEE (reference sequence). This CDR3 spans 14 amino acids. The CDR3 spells CASSLWQGGEKLFF. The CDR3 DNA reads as TGTGCCAGCAGCTTGTGGCAGGGAGGCGAAAAACTGTTTTTT.

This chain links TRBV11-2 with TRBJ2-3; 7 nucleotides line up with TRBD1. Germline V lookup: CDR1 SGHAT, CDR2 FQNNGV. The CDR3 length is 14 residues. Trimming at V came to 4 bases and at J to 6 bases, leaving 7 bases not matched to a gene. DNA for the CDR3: TGTGCCAGCAGCTCTCATCACAGGGGTGATACGCAGTATTTT. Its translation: CASSSHHRGDTQYF.

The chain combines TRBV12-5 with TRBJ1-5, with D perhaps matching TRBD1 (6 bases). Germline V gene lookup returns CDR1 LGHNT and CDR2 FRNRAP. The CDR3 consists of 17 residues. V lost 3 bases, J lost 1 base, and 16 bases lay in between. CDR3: CASGFSRQAVSNQPQHF. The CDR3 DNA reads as TGTGCTAGTGGTTTCTCCCGACAGGCCGTAAGCAATCAGCCCCAGCATTTT.

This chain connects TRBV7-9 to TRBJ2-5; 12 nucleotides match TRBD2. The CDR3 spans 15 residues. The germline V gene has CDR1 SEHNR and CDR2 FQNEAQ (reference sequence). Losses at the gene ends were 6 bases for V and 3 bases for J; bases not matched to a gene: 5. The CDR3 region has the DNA TGTGCCAGCAGGCAAACTAGCGGGGGGAAAGAGACCCAGTACTTC. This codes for CASRQTSGGKETQYF.

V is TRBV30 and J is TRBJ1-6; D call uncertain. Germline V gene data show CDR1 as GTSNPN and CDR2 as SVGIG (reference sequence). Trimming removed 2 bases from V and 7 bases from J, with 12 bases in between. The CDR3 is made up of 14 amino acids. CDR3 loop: CAWSIEGRNSPLHF. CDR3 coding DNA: TGTGCCTGGAGTATAGAGGGTAGGAATTCACCCCTCCACTTT.

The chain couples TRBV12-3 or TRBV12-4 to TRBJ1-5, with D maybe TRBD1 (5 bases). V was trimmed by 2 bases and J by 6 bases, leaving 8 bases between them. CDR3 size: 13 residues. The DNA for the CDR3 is TGTGCCAGCAGTTTATTCGGGGGTCAGCCCCAGCATTTT. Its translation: CASSLFGGQPQHF.

In DNA form, the CDR3 reads TGTGCCAGCAGCTTAGATCTTGGGACTAGCGGGGGAGATACGCAGTATTTT. It yields the protein CASSLDLGTSGGDTQYF. The chain joins TRBV11-2 to TRBJ2-3, with 14 bases identical to TRBD2. The CDR3 runs 17 residues. Germline loops: CDR1 SGHAT, CDR2 FQNNGV. J lost 5 bases, V lost 0 bases, and 4 bases had no gene match.

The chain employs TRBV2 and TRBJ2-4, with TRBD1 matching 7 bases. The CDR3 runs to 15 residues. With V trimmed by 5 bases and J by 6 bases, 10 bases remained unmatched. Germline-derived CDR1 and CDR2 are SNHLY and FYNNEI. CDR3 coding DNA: TGTGCCAGCAGTTACGACAGGGAAGAGACAAACATTCAGTACTTC. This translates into CASSYDREETNIQYF.

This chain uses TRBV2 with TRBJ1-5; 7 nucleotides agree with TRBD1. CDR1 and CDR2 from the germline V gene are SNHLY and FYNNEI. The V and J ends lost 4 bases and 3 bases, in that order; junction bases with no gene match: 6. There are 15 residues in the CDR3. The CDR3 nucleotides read TGTGCCAGCAGTGGGGACAGCAGCAACAATCAGCCCCAGCATTTT. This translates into CASSGDSSNNQPQHF.

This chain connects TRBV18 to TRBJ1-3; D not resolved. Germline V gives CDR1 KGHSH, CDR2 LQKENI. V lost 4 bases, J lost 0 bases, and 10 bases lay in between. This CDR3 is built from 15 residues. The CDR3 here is CASSRGPGSGNTIYF. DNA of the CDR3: TGTGCCAGCTCACGGGGTCCGGGCTCTGGAAACACCATATATTTT.

In DNA, the CDR3 is TGTGCCAGCAGCTATAAAGGGGGAGGTACCGAGCAGTACTTC. Translating gives CASSYKGGGTEQYF. This chain uses TRBV4-2 with TRBJ2-7; the D call may be TRBD1 or TRBD2 (6 bases each). V gave up 5 bases and J gave up 6 bases, with 17 bases separating them. This CDR3 is built from 14 residues. Germline assignment: CDR1 LGHNA and CDR2 YNFKEQ.

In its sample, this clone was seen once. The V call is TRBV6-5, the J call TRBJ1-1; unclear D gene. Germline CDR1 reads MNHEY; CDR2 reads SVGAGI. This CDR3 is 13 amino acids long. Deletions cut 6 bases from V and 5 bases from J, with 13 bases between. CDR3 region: CASRAPGQTEAFF. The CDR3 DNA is TGTGCCAGCAGGGCACCAGGCCAAACTGAAGCTTTCTTT.

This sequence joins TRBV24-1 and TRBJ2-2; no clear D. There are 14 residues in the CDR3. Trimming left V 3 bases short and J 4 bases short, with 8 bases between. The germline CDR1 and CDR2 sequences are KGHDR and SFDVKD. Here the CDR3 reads CATSDSDSTGELFF. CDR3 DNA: TGTGCCACCAGTGATAGTGATAGCACCGGGGAGCTGTTTTTT.

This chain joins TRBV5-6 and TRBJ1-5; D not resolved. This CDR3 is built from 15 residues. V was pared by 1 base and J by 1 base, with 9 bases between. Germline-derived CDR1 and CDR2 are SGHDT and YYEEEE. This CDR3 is CASSLLGRSNQPQHF. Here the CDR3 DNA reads TGTGCCAGCAGCTTGTTAGGCCGCAGCAATCAGCCCCAGCATTTT.

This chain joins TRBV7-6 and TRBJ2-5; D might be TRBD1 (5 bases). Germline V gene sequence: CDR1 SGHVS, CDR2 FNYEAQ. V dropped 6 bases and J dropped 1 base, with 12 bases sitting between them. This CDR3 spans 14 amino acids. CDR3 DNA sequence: TGTGCCAGCAGAAGGGGTACGGGCCAAGAGACCCAGTACTTC. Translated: CASRRGTGQETQYF.

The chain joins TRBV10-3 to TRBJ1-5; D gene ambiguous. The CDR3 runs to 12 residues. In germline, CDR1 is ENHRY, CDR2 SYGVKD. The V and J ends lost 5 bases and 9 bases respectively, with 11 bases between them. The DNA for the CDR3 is TGTGCCATCAGTACCTCCGGAGGGCCCCAGCATTTT. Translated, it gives CAISTSGGPQHF.